The 14 T cell receptor beta chains in this list originate from one sample, sequenced in a study of blood T cells in healthy people across ages. Using a J-beta primer mix together with a sample-barcoded 5' primer, a second PCR was run for roughly 7 to 12 cycles. TCRdb fed the 5' RACE reads into MiXCR, producing one record per CDR3 protein. Of under 800,000 distinct CDR3 sequences listed, 43% are singletons. Source material: blood. These receptors all come from a woman between 55 and 75 years old in good health.

A few counts support this clonotype. V is TRBV6-2 or TRBV6-3 and J is TRBJ2-1; 8 nucleotides align to TRBD2. Per germline, CDR1 MNHEY and CDR2 SVGEGT. The CDR3 has 15 amino acids. V shed 2 bases, J shed 7 bases, and the junction held 7 bases outside the gene matches. CDR3: CASSYPSGSGNEQFF. In DNA, the CDR3 is TGTGCCAGCAGTTACCCAAGCGGGAGCGGGAATGAGCAGTTCTTC.

CDR3 sequence reads: CASSLEPGRIYEQYF. For the CDR3, the DNA is TGTGCCAGCAGCTTAGAACCGGGACGCATCTACGAGCAGTACTTC. V and J are TRBV11-2 and TRBJ2-7, with D perhaps assigned TRBD1 or TRBD2 (5 bases each). The V and J ends lost 0 bases and 3 bases respectively, with 12 bases between them. This CDR3 has 15 amino acids. CDR1 is SGHAT, CDR2 FQNNGV, per germline.

The J gene is TRBJ2-3, the V gene TRBV18; 13 nucleotides match TRBD2. V trimming: 8 bases; J trimming: 5 bases; junction bases outside the gene matches: 10. Per the germline V gene, CDR1 is KGHSH and CDR2 is LQKENI. The CDR3 loop spans 16 amino acids. DNA for the CDR3: TGTGCCAGCCGCACTTGGACTAGCGGGGGAGGAGATACGCAGTATTTT. Encoded protein: CASRTWTSGGGDTQYF.

The table lists this clonotype with a few counts. The V gene is TRBV28, the J gene TRBJ2-5; D remains unclear. V lost 10 bases and J lost 2, with 11 bases in between. CDR1 MDHEN and CDR2 SYDVKM come from the germline V gene. The CDR3 extends over 12 amino acids. In nucleotides, the CDR3 is TGTGCCACCCTTACCCTACAAGAGACCCAGTACTTC. This encodes CATLTLQETQYF.

The V call is TRBV11-2, the J call TRBJ1-1; 8 nucleotides agree with TRBD1. The V gene end was trimmed by 5 bases and the J gene end by 6 bases; junction bases not matched to a gene: 5. This CDR3 has 13 residues. CDR1 SGHAT and CDR2 FQNNGV come from the germline V gene. CDR3 bases: TGTGCCAGCAGCGTAACACAGGGGGCTGAAGCTTTCTTT. Translating it yields CASSVTQGAEAFF.

This chain links TRBV7-9 with TRBJ2-3, with 9 bases matching TRBD1. The V segment lost 6 bases and the J segment 0 bases; nucleotides outside the gene matches: 7. Germline values: CDR1 SEHNR, CDR2 FQNEAQ (reference sequence). This CDR3 has 16 amino acids. CDR3 residues: CASRVTGQGSTDTQYF. The CDR3 bases are TGTGCCAGCAGAGTGACGGGACAGGGCAGCACAGATACGCAGTATTTT.

This clonotype showed up just a few times. The chain is built from TRBV2 and TRBJ1-5; no firm D call. This CDR3 is 13 amino acids long. Trimming left V 6 bases short and J 0 bases short, with 6 bases between. Germline assignment: CDR1 SNHLY and CDR2 FYNNEI. The CDR3: CASRRSSNQPQHF. The DNA for the CDR3 is TGTGCCAGCAGGAGGAGTAGCAATCAGCCCCAGCATTTT.

The chain recombines TRBV6-5 with TRBJ2-5, with D possibly being TRBD2 (6 bases). Near its end, the DNA agrees better with TRBJ2-7, so the J call may be wrong. The CDR3 totals 20 residues. Per the germline V gene, CDR1 is MNHEY and CDR2 is SVGAGI. The CDR3 DNA reads TGTGCCAGCAGTTACGTAGTGCCGACTAGTTCCTTCATTGGGGCCTACGAGCAGTACTTC. This gives the protein CASSYVVPTSSFIGAYEQYF.

The chain employs TRBV5-1 and TRBJ2-7, with D possibly TRBD1 on 6 matching bases. The V gene's germline CDR1 is SGHRS and CDR2 YFSETQ. This CDR3 region has 14 residues. The V end lost 0 bases, the J end lost 3 bases, and 10 bases lay between the germline ends. The CDR3 protein is CASSLGRGGYEQYF. Written as DNA, the CDR3 is TGCGCCAGCAGCTTGGGAAGAGGGGGCTACGAGCAGTACTTC.

This clonotype has only a few counts. V usage is TRBV6-2 or TRBV6-3 and J usage is TRBJ2-1; D is tentatively TRBD1 or TRBD2 (5 bases each). The CDR3 consists of 15 residues. V was trimmed by 2 bases and J by 4 bases, leaving 12 bases between them. Germline CDR1 reads MNHEY; CDR2 reads SVGEGT. The CDR3 spells CASSYGGGSYNEQFF. The CDR3 DNA reads as TGTGCCAGCAGTTACGGTGGGGGTTCATACAATGAGCAGTTCTTC.

This clonotype was recorded only once. The chain couples TRBV4-1 to TRBJ2-7; D is ambiguous. The J call may be mistaken, given a closer DNA end match to TRBJ2-5. CDR1 is MGHRA and CDR2 is YSYEKL in the germline V gene. The CDR3 spans 15 residues. The DNA of the CDR3 is TGCGCCAGCAGCCCCAGCGCTGGAGTTACGGAGACCCAGTACTTC. Encoded protein: CASSPSAGVTETQYF.

This clonotype was seen more than once but under ten times. The rearrangement joins TRBV20-1 to TRBJ2-3; perhaps TRBD2 as D (5 bases). Germline loops: CDR1 DFQATT, CDR2 SNEGSKA (reference sequence). The CDR3 sequence is 13 residues long. V gave up 3 bases and J gave up 5 bases, with 12 bases separating them. The CDR3 here is CSASVASRDTQYF. CDR3 bases: TGCAGTGCTAGTGTGGCTAGCCGAGATACGCAGTATTTT.

J is TRBJ2-7 and V is TRBV27; maybe TRBD1 (6 bases). The CDR3 has 14 residues. The V and J ends lost 3 bases and 5 bases respectively, with 14 bases between them. Germline V gene data show CDR1 as MNHEY and CDR2 as SMNVEV (reference sequence). The DNA for the CDR3 is TGTGCCAGCAGTTTGATGGACAGCACCCACGAGCAGTACTTC. Translated: CASSLMDSTHEQYF.

This clonotype was recorded a few times. The rearrangement links TRBV6-1 to TRBJ2-5; 8 nucleotides align to TRBD1. The CDR3 covers 13 residues. Germline CDR1 MNHNS, CDR2 SASEGT. Trimming removed 6 bases from V and 4 bases from J; junction bases left unmatched: 4. CDR3: CASRFQGAETQYF. DNA for the CDR3: TGTGCCAGCAGATTCCAGGGGGCAGAGACCCAGTACTTC.